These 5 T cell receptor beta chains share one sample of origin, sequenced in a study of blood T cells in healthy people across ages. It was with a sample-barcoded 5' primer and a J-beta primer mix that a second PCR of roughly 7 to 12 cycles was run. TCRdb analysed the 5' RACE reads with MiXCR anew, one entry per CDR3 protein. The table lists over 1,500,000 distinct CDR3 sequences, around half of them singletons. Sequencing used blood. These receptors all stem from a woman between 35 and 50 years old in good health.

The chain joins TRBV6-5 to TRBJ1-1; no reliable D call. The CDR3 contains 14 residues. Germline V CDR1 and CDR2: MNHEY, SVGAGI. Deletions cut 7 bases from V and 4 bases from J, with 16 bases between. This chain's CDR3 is CASNARGIPTEAFF. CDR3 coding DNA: TGTGCCAGCAACGCCCGCGGCATCCCCACTGAAGCTTTCTTT.

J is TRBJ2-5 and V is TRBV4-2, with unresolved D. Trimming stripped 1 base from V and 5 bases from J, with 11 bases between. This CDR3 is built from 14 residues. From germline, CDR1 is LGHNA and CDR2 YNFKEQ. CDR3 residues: CASSQVGSYETQYF. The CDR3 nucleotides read TGTGCCAGCAGCCAAGTAGGTAGCTATGAGACCCAGTACTTC.

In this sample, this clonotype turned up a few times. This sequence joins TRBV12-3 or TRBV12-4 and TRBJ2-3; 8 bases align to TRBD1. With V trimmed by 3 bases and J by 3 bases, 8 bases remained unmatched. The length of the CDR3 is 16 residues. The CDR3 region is CASSLKDRVKTDTQYF. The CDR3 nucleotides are TGTGCCAGCAGTTTGAAGGACAGGGTAAAAACAGATACGCAGTATTTT.

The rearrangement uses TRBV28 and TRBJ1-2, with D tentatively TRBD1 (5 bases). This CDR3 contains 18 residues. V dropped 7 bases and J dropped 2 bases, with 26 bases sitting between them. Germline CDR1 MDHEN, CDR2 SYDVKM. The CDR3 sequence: CASTTPGRGWGTNYGYTF. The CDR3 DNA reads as TGTGCCAGCACAACTCCTGGGAGGGGCTGGGGGACCAACTATGGCTACACCTTC.

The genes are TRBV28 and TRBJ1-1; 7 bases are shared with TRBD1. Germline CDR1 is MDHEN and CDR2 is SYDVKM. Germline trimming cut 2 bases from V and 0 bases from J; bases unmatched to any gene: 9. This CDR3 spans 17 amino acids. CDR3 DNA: TGTGCCAGCAGTTTAATCGTAACAGGGGACATGAACACTGAAGCTTTCTTT. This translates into CASSLIVTGDMNTEAFF.